The entry below describes one T cell receptor beta chain. The sample originates from a study of patients and donors after allogeneic stem cell transplantation. One entry per CDR3 protein, called by TCRdb with MiXCR from the RT-PCR reads. The sample has under 200,000 distinct CDR3 sequences, about 24% seen once. This receptor was taken from a human donor who was either an allogeneic HSCT recipient or a stem cell or donor lymphocyte infusion donor (not recorded which). It is not recorded whose cells these are; they may come from a transplant donor. Sequencing used blood, either unsorted or a sorted T cell fraction (not recorded which).

The CDR3 bases are TGTGCCATCAGTGAGGACAGGATGAACACTGAAGCTTTCTTT. Its protein product is CAISEDRMNTEAFF. V is TRBV10-3 and J is TRBJ1-1; perhaps TRBD1 as D (6 bases). Trimming pared 2 bases from V and 0 bases from J, leaving 7 bases between. This CDR3 has 14 residues. The germline gives CDR1 ENHRY, CDR2 SYGVKD.